The 4 T cell receptor beta chains in this list originate from one sample, sequenced in a study of CXCR3-negative and CXCR3-positive naive CD8 T cells. General study results and limits: CXCR3-positive naive cells had more hydrophobic TRB CDR3s than CXCR3-negative naive cells.

The antigens for these receptors are not known. Libraries of TRB cDNA were made by 5' RACE and carried UMIs. From its re-call of the 5' RACE reads, TCRdb lists each CDR3 protein once, without DNA. This table holds 100,000 to 150,000 distinct CDR3 sequences. Sequencing used naive CXCR3+ CD8+ T cells from blood. Subset described: CD45RO-CCR7+CD27+CD95- naive CD8+ T cells expressing CXCR3 (TNR3+). The receptors were sampled from a human donor in good health. Some clones in this sample may be carry-over from other donors' samples.

The chain carries TRBV12-3 or TRBV12-4 and TRBJ1-1. The CDR3 consists of 13 residues. The CDR3 region is CASSLLENTEAFF.

The V and J genes are TRBV29-1 and TRBJ2-7; TCRdb's D gene call, TRBD1, goes unchecked for lack of DNA. The germline gives CDR1 SQVTM, CDR2 ANQGSEA. CDR3 length: 14 residues. CDR3 loop: CSVEGGTETYEQYF.

The chain is built from TRBV20-1 and TRBJ2-1; the D call from TCRdb, TRBD1, cannot be confirmed without DNA. From germline, CDR1 is DFQATT and CDR2 SNEGSKA (reference sequence). This CDR3 has 13 residues. CDR3 sequence: CSANTGLGNEQFF.

The CDR3 sequence is CASSQGRTSGELFF. The V gene is TRBV4-1, the J gene TRBJ2-2. This CDR3 has 14 amino acids. From germline, CDR1 is MGHRA and CDR2 YSYEKL.